The 10 T cell receptor beta chains presented below share a single source sample, sequenced in a study of beta chain features in type 1 diabetes. Findings and limits, study-wide: Patients with Type 1 diabetes showed moderately but significantly shorter TCRB CDR3s in all four CD4+ subsets.

The entirety of the isolated RNA underwent reverse transcription, so expressed TCRB transcripts were sequenced. Sequencing was performed with immunoSEQ multiplex PCR; in TCRdb, only in-frame clones are kept and a portion is missing. The sample carries more than 300,000 clones, approximately 10% recorded once. Antigens for these TCRs are unknown. Sequenced input: central memory CD4+ T cells from blood. The receptors originated from a man younger than 45 with type 1 diabetes.

This chain links TRBV5-4 with TRBJ2-3; no definite D call. Germline CDR1 reads SGHNT; CDR2 reads YYREEE (reference sequence). The CDR3 sequence is 15 residues long. V was cut by 9 bases and J by 2 bases, with 19 bases left in between. In DNA form, the CDR3 reads TGTGCCATCACGTTTACGAACGCAAACACAGATACGCAGTATTTT. This gives the protein CAITFTNANTDTQYF.

This clone came up a few times. This chain links TRBV18 with TRBJ2-1; 10 bases match TRBD1. The CDR3 contains 15 residues. Trimming removed 3 bases from V and 8 bases from J; junction bases left unmatched: 7. Germline loops: CDR1 KGHSH, CDR2 LQKENI. The CDR3 DNA follows: TGTGCCAGCTCACCGGGGACAGGGGCTCAACATGAGCAGTTCTTC. It is translated as CASSPGTGAQHEQFF.

This chain uses TRBV4-2 with TRBJ2-5; tentatively, D is TRBD1 or TRBD2 (5 bases each). The CDR3 has 17 residues. CDR1 LGHNA and CDR2 YNFKEQ come from the germline V gene. The germline V and J ends were trimmed by 0 bases and 2 bases, with 16 bases remaining between them. CDR3 amino acids: CASSQDGAGTVQETQYF. The CDR3 coding sequence is TGTGCCAGCAGCCAAGATGGGGCGGGCACTGTGCAAGAGACCCAGTACTTC.

Turning to this clone: Other DNA sequences within the sample encode an identical CDR3. The V and J genes are TRBV5-1 and TRBJ2-7, with D perhaps TRBD2 (6 bases). Trimming removed 0 bases at V and 2 bases at J, with 9 bases between. Germline CDR1 SGHRS, CDR2 YFSETQ. This CDR3 has 14 residues. The CDR3 DNA sequence: TGCGCCAGCAGCTTGGGGGCGGGGCCCTACGAGCAGTACTTC. Translating gives CASSLGAGPYEQYF.

This clone was detected a few times. The chain recombines TRBV28 with TRBJ2-2; TRBD1 agrees at 7 bases. This CDR3 comprises 13 residues. CDR1 and CDR2 (germline): MDHEN, SYDVKM. Germline trimming cut 9 bases from V and 9 bases from J; bases unmatched to any gene: 10. The chain's CDR3 is CASWDRGYRELFF. The CDR3 DNA sequence: TGTGCCAGTTGGGACAGAGGGTACAGGGAGCTGTTTTTT.

This chain links TRBV5-6 with TRBJ2-1; D ambiguous. Germline V gene data show CDR1 as SGHDT and CDR2 as YYEEEE. The CDR3 consists of 13 residues. Trimming cost V 3 bases and J 6 bases, with 10 bases left between them. The CDR3 bases are TGTGCCAGCAGCTCCCTAAGTACCAATGAGCAGTTCTTC. Amino acids: CASSSLSTNEQFF. The full variable domain, its missing parts supplied by reference TRBV5-6 and TRBJ2-1, is DAGVTQSPTHLIKTRGQQVTLRCSPKSGHDTVSWYQQALGQGPQFIFQYYEEEERQRGNFPDRFSGHQFPNYSSELNVNALLLGDSALYLCASSSLSTNEQFFGPGTRLTVL.

J is TRBJ2-2 and V is TRBV5-4; 7 nucleotides align to TRBD1. The CDR3 has 15 amino acids. With 4 bases clipped from V and 3 bases from J, the junction kept 6 bases outside the gene matches. Germline V gene sequence: CDR1 SGHNT, CDR2 YYREEE (reference sequence). The CDR3 here is CASSNRDRYTGELFF. The CDR3 DNA reads as TGTGCCAGCAGCAACCGGGACAGATACACCGGGGAGCTGTTTTTT.

The CDR3 DNA reads TGTGCCAGCAGCCCCCGGGCGGGACAGAACTATGGCTACACCTTC. This sequence encodes CASSPRAGQNYGYTF. V and J are TRBV21-1 and TRBJ1-2; the table's D call, TRBD1, was not checked against the DNA. TRBV21-1 is a recognized pseudogene. This CDR3 contains 15 residues.

This clone was seen a few times. The chain has TRBV4-1 and TRBJ2-5; unclear D gene. The V end lost 1 base, the J end lost 5 bases, and 8 bases lay between the germline ends. CDR1 is MGHRA and CDR2 is YSYEKL in the germline V gene. The CDR3 contains 13 residues. CDR3 coding DNA: TGCGCCAGCAGCCAAGCAGTTCGGGAGACCCAGTACTTC. The encoded protein is CASSQAVRETQYF.

This clone came up a few times. The rearrangement links TRBV2 to TRBJ1-2; D not resolved. CDR1 is SNHLY, CDR2 FYNNEI, per germline. Trimming pared 4 bases from V and 6 bases from J, leaving 12 bases between. The CDR3 sequence is 13 residues long. CDR3 loop: CASSGYGIDGYTF. The CDR3 DNA reads TGTGCCAGCAGTGGGTACGGGATTGATGGCTACACCTTC.